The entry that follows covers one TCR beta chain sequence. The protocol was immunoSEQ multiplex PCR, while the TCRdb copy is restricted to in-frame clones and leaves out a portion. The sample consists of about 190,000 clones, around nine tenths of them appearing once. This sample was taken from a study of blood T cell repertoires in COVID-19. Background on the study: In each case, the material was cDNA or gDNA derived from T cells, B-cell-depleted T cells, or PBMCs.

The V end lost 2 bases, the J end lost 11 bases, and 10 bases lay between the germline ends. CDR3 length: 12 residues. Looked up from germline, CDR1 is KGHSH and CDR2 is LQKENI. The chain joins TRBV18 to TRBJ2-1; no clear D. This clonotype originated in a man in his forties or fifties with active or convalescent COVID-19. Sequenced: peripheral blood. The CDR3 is CASSPTLEKQFF. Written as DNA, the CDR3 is TGTGCCAGCTCACCAACCCTCGAGAAGCAGTTCTTC.